The clone carrying this T cell receptor (beta chain) was seen a few times. The antigen is undetermined. The data were taken from a study of blood T cells in healthy people across ages. The study, taken as a whole, reports: Higher diversity, along with more naive CD4+ cells, distinguished long-lived donors from aged donors.

The CDR3 consists of 13 residues. Trimming shortened V by 1 base and J by 8 bases, and 8 bases separated the two germline ends. Together with a sample-barcoded 5' primer, a J-beta primer mix was included in a second PCR lasting roughly 6 to 12 cycles. One entry per CDR3 protein, called by TCRdb with MiXCR from the 5' RACE reads. The sample includes 700,000 to 900,000 distinct CDR3 sequences, about a quarter of them seen just once. This same sample was also part of a study on T cells of mothers and their children. Per that paper: Per mother, over 8 million TCR beta CDR3 reads were obtained; per child, roughly 2.8 million.

The chain uses TRBV12-3 or TRBV12-4 and TRBJ2-2; unclear D gene. Input material: blood. This receptor was taken from a boy between 10 and 17 years old in good health. The DNA for the CDR3 is TGTGCCAGCAGTTTAGGAAACTGGGGGGAGCTGTTTTTT. This gives the protein CASSLGNWGELFF.